Below, 10 T cell receptor beta chains from the same sample are listed, as sequenced in a study of control samples from healthy donors and cancer patients. Here immunoSEQ multiplex PCR was the method, and the copy in TCRdb shows in-frame clones only, minus some. The data contain about 180,000 clones, almost 90% of them singletons. Sequenced material: blood. Every receptor here comes from a woman between 50 and 59 years old in good health.

V and J are TRBV10-3 and TRBJ2-1, with 9 bases fitting TRBD1. The CDR3 has 15 residues. The trim removed 9 bases at V and 3 bases at J, leaving 9 bases unmatched. CDR1 and CDR2 (germline): ENHRY, SYGVKD. The CDR3 coding sequence is TGTGCCATACAGGGACAGGGTGGAGGCTACAATGAGCAGTTCTTC. Encoded protein: CAIQGQGGGYNEQFF.

The chain's CDR3 is CATSETLAGQETQYF. Written as DNA, the CDR3 is TGTGCCACCAGTGAAACCTTAGCGGGCCAAGAGACCCAGTACTTC. The genes are TRBV24-1 and TRBJ2-5, with 7 nucleotides matching TRBD2. The CDR3 runs to 15 residues. The V and J ends lost 4 bases and 1 base, in that order; junction bases with no gene match: 5. Germline-derived CDR1 and CDR2 are KGHDR and SFDVKD.

The chain recombines TRBV6-5 with TRBJ1-2; D not certain. The CDR3 is 15 residues long. The V and J ends lost 2 bases and 4 bases respectively, with 14 bases between them. Looked up from germline, CDR1 is MNHEY and CDR2 is SVGAGI. In nucleotides, the CDR3 is TGTGCCAGCAGTTACCGACAAGAGGGCCCCTATGGCTACACCTTC. This codes for CASSYRQEGPYGYTF.

The chain is built from TRBV4-1 and TRBJ1-2; D unresolved. The CDR3 loop spans 12 amino acids. V was pared by 0 bases and J by 6 bases, with 5 bases between. Germline values: CDR1 MGHRA, CDR2 YSYEKL. The chain's CDR3 is CASSQERDGYTF. Written as DNA, the CDR3 is TGCGCCAGCAGCCAAGAGAGGGATGGCTACACCTTC.

The sample holds one count of this clone. V gene TRBV4-1 combines with J gene TRBJ2-3; 10 bases are shared with TRBD2. Germline V CDR1 and CDR2: MGHRA, YSYEKL. The CDR3 has 19 residues. Losses at the gene ends were 1 base for V and 4 bases for J; bases not matched to a gene: 14. The CDR3 loop reads CASSQGGASGRGSADTQYF. Here the CDR3 DNA reads TGCGCCAGCAGCCAAGGAGGGGCTAGCGGGAGAGGGTCCGCAGATACGCAGTATTTT.

The rearrangement links TRBV11-2 to TRBJ1-3, with 8 bases that match TRBD1. The CDR3 is made up of 17 amino acids. Losses at the gene ends were 3 bases for V and 0 bases for J; bases not matched to a gene: 7. CDR1 and CDR2 (germline): SGHAT, FQNNGV. CDR3 protein: CASSFGGQVGSGNTIYF. As DNA, the CDR3 is TGTGCCAGCAGCTTCGGGGGACAGGTTGGCTCTGGAAACACCATATATTTT.

J is TRBJ1-3 and V is TRBV7-2; D might be TRBD1 (6 bases). Trimming stripped 5 bases from V and 1 base from J, with 18 bases between. CDR1 and CDR2 from the germline V gene are SGHTA and FQGNSA. There are 17 residues in the CDR3. The CDR3: CASSPRSFTGSGNTIYF. CDR3 nucleotide sequence: TGTGCCAGCAGCCCCCGAAGCTTTACAGGGTCTGGAAACACCATATATTTT.

The chain combines TRBV5-8 with TRBJ1-3; D unresolved. The CDR3 contains 16 residues. The germline V gene has CDR1 SGHTS and CDR2 YDEGEE. Trimming shortened V by 1 base and J by 0 bases, and 11 bases separated the two germline ends. The CDR3 here is CASSLLLSTSGNTIYF. CDR3 coding DNA: TGTGCCAGCAGCTTGCTCCTCTCAACCTCTGGAAACACCATATATTTT. The full variable domain, completed using reference TRBV5-8 and TRBJ1-3, is EAGVTQSPTHLIKTRGQQATLRCSPISGHTSVYWYQQALGLGLQFLLWYDEGEERNRGNFPPRFSGRQFPNYSSELNVNALELEDSALYLCASSLLLSTSGNTIYFGEGSWLTVV.

V usage is TRBV9 and J usage is TRBJ2-5, with D hard to call. The CDR3 totals 14 residues. Germline CDR1 and CDR2: SGDLS and YYNGEE. V lost 3 bases and J lost 4, with 13 bases in between. CDR3 residues: CASSAPTMGETQYF. The CDR3 DNA reads TGTGCCAGCAGCGCCCCTACAATGGGAGAGACCCAGTACTTC.

The CDR3 sequence is CASSFGVGPGGSTDTQYF. The CDR3 bases are TGTGCCAGCAGTTTCGGGGTCGGTCCCGGGGGGAGCACAGATACGCAGTATTTT. This sequence joins TRBV28 and TRBJ2-3; 7 nucleotides line up with TRBD2. V was clipped by 3 bases and J by 0 bases; unmatched bases: 12. Per the germline V gene, CDR1 is MDHEN and CDR2 is SYDVKM. The CDR3 is 18 amino acids.